One and the same sample provided the 7 T cell receptor beta chains below, sequenced in a study of prognosis after radiotherapy for stage I lung cancer. Genomic DNA was subjected to two-round multiplex PCR for amplification of TCR beta CDR3. Specific primers for each TRBV and TRBJ gene were what first-round PCR used. TCRdb redid the calling of the multiplex PCR reads with MiXCR, one entry per CDR3 protein. This sample has over 45,000 distinct CDR3 sequences, with around 27% found just once. The sequencing here drew on PBMCs, taken before or after stereotactic body radiation therapy (not recorded which). The receptors originated from a donor of 50 years or more with non-small cell lung cancer.

Notes on this clonotype: This sequence may be a read error, since a much larger clone differs from it by one base. The J gene is TRBJ1-1, the V gene TRBV15, with 9 bases fitting TRBD1. This CDR3 is 16 amino acids long. Looked up from germline, CDR1 is LNHNV and CDR2 is YYDKDF (reference sequence). For the CDR3, the DNA is TGTGCCACCAGCCATCAGGCCGGGACAGGGAGGCCTGAAGCTCTCTTT. Its translation is CATSHQAGTGRPEALF.

A note on this clonotype: The junction does not match germline at one end; this may be a read error. The rearrangement uses TRBV6-5 and TRBJ2-7; no firm D call. This CDR3 comprises 17 residues. Germline lookup yields CDR1 MNHEY and CDR2 SVGAGI. The CDR3 DNA follows: TGTGCCAGCAGTTACGAGACACTATCGACAACCTCCTACGAGCATTACTTC. As protein: CASSYETLSTTSYEHYF.

The J gene is TRBJ1-6, the V gene TRBV20-1; possibly TRBD1 for D (6 bases). CDR1 is DFQATT, CDR2 SNEGSKA, per germline (reference sequence). Trimming took 6 bases from V and 17 from J, leaving 29 bases between them. The CDR3 totals 15 residues. CDR3 sequence: CSAKRAGTNNSPIHF. The CDR3 nucleotides are TGCAGTGCCAAGAGGGCAGGGACAAATAATTCACCAATCCACTTT.

This clonotype has just a few counts. V and J are TRBV19 and TRBJ1-2; 9 bases agree with TRBD1. The CDR3 is 15 residues long. V dropped 7 bases and J dropped 2; count of bases not matched to a gene: 8. CDR1 and CDR2 (germline): LNHDA, SQIVND (reference sequence). This CDR3 reads CASNMPGTGNYGYTF. The CDR3 DNA follows: TGTGCCAGTAATATGCCGGGGACAGGGAACTATGGCTACACCTTC.

This clonotype was recorded once. This may stem from a read error, because a much larger clone lies one nucleotide away. The chain has TRBV12-3 or TRBV12-4 and TRBJ1-1, with D tentatively TRBD1 (5 bases). The V end was cut by 5 bases, the J end by 13 bases, with 29 bases between. The CDR3 has 16 amino acids. In nucleotides, the CDR3 is TGTGCCAGCAGTCACCCCAGCCCCGGCAGGGAGGGTCGAGATTTCTTT. As protein: CASSHPSPGREGRDFF.

This clonotype was counted ten times or more. CDR3 sequence: CASSPSLGRGGTDTQYF. The CDR3 DNA reads as TGCGCCAGCAGCCCCAGCCTTGGGCGGGGGGGCACAGATACGCAGTATTTT. V usage is TRBV5-1 and J usage is TRBJ2-3; 8 nucleotides line up with TRBD2. The V gene end was trimmed by 4 bases and the J gene end by 1 base; junction bases not matched to a gene: 11. Per the germline V gene, CDR1 is SGHRS and CDR2 is YFSETQ. The CDR3 has 17 residues.

This chain uses TRBV14 with TRBJ2-7; TRBD2 aligns across 11 bases. CDR1 and CDR2 from the germline V gene are SGHDN and FVKESK. V lost 4 bases to trimming and J lost 3 bases; unmatched junction nucleotides: 8. There are 16 residues in the CDR3. The CDR3 spells CASSRGTSGGYYEQYF. DNA of the CDR3: TGTGCCAGCAGCCGTGGTACTAGCGGGGGTTACTACGAGCAGTACTTC.